This T cell receptor (beta chain) was retrieved from a study of T cell responses to AZD1222 COVID-19 vaccine. Trimming removed 1 base from V and 1 base from J, with 11 bases in between. The CDR3 is 16 amino acids. Germline V CDR1 and CDR2: MGHRA, YSYEKL. Generated by immunoSEQ multiplex PCR, the TCRdb table keeps only in-frame clones and is missing some. The sample contains roughly 150,000 clones, around 90% of which appear only once. Source: peripheral blood, taken on day 0 of AZD1222 vaccination. The source of this sequence is an adult in good health. The chain is built from TRBV4-1 and TRBJ1-5; D gene ambiguous. This CDR3 reads CASSQVAGMSNQPQHF. CDR3 nucleotide sequence: TGCGCCAGCAGCCAAGTGGCGGGAATGAGCAATCAGCCCCAGCATTTT.